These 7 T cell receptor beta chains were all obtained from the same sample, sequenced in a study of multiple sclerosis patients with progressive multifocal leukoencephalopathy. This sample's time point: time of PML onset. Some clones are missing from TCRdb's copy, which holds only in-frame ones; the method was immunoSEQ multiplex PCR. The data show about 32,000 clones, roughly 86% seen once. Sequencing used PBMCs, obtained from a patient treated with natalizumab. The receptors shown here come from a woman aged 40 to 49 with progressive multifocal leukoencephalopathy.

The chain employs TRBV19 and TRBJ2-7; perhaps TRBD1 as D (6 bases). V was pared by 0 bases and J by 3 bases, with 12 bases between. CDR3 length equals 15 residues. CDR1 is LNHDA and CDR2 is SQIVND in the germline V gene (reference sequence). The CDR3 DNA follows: TGTGCCAGTAGTATAGATCTCGGACAGCTCTACGAGCAGTACTTC. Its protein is CASSIDLGQLYEQYF.

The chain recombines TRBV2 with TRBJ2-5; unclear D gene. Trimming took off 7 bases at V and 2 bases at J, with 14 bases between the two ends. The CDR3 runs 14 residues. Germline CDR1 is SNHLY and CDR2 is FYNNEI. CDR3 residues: CASIDIRIQETQYF. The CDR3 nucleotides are TGTGCCAGCATTGACATCAGAATTCAAGAGACCCAGTACTTC. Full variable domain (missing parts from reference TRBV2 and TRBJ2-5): EPEVTQTPSHQVTQMGQEVILRCVPISNHLYFYWYRQILGQKVEFLVSFYNNEISEKSEIFDDQFSVERPDGSNFTLKIRSTKLEDSAMYFCASIDIRIQETQYFGPGTRLLVL.

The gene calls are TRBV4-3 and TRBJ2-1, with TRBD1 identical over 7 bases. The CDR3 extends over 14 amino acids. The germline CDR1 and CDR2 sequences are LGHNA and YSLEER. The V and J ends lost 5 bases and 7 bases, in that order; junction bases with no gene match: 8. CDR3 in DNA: TGCGCCAGCAGCGGTAGACAGGGTAGTAATGAGCAGTTCTTC. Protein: CASSGRQGSNEQFF.

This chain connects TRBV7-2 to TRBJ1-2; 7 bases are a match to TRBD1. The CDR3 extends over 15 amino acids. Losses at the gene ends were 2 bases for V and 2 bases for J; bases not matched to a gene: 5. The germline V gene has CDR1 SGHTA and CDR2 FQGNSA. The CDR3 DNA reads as TGTGCCAGCAGCTTAAACAGGGGCCCAAACTATGGCTACACCTTC. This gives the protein CASSLNRGPNYGYTF. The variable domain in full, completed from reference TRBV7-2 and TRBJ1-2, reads GAGVSQSPSNKVTEKGKDVELRCDPISGHTALYWYRQSLGQGLEFLIYFQGNSAPDKSGLPSDRFSAERTGGSVSTLTIQRTQQEDSAVYLCASSLNRGPNYGYTFGSGTRLTVV.

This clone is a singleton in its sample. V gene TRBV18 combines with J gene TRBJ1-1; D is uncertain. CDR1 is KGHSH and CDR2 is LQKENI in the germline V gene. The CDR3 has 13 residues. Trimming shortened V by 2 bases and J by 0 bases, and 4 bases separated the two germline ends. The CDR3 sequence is CASSPTLNTEAFF. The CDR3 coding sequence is TGTGCCAGCTCACCAACATTGAACACTGAAGCTTTCTTT. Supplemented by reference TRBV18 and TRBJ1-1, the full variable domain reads NAGVMQNPRHLVRRRGQEARLRCSPMKGHSHVYWYRQLPEEGLKFMVYLQKENIIDESGMPKERFSAEFPKEGPSILRIQQVVRGDSAAYFCASSPTLNTEAFFGQGTRLTVV.

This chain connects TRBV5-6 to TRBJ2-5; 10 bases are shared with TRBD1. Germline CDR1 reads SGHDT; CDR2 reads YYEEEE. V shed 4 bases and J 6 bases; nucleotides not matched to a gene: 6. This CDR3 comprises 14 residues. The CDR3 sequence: CASSPGQGFKTQYF. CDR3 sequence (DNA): TGTGCCAGCAGCCCGGGACAGGGGTTTAAGACCCAGTACTTC.

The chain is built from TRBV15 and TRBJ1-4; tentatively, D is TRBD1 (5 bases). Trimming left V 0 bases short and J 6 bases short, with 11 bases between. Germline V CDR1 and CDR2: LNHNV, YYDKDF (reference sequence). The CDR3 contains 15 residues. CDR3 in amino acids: CATSRDGTGYEKLFF. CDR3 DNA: TGTGCCACCAGCAGAGACGGGACGGGGTATGAAAAACTGTTTTTT.